Listed below are T cell receptor beta chains from one sample, sequenced in a study of blood T cells in healthy people across ages. TCRdb recomputed calls from the 5' RACE reads with MiXCR, one row per CDR3 protein. The data hold over 500,000 distinct CDR3 sequences, with over 25% observed a single time. The sample was also reused in another study, on T cells of mothers and their children.

What was sequenced was blood. The receptor set was obtained from a boy aged 2 to 10 in good health. CDR3s include the opening cysteine and the closing phenylalanine or tryptophan. Each record gives: J gene, V gene, CDR3 protein.

J: TRBJ2-5; V: TRBV3-1; CDR3: CASSQPGTSDQETQYF
J: TRBJ2-7; V: TRBV19; CDR3: CASSIDISGIYEQYF
J: TRBJ2-5; V: TRBV20-1; CDR3: CSARDLTGAIQETQYF
J: TRBJ2-5; V: TRBV12-3/TRBV12-4; CDR3: CASSRAGLEEQTQYF
J: TRBJ1-5; V: TRBV20-1; CDR3: CSASQGASQPQHF
J: TRBJ2-7; V: TRBV12-3/TRBV12-4; CDR3: CASTSDSGPLPPYEQYF
J: TRBJ2-3; V: TRBV20-1; CDR3: CSASSLTSTDTQYF
J: TRBJ2-3; V: TRBV6-1; CDR3: CASRKRTSETDTQYF
J: TRBJ2-1; V: TRBV3-1; CDR3: CASSQGDWNNEQFF
J: TRBJ2-7; V: TRBV5-4; CDR3: CASSARGGGYEQYF
J: TRBJ2-2; V: TRBV28; CDR3: CASTQVDTGELFF
J: TRBJ1-2; V: TRBV7-2; CDR3: CASSLEVKESGYTF
J: TRBJ1-2; V: TRBV18; CDR3: CASSPRTELYGYTF
J: TRBJ2-5; V: TRBV7-9; CDR3: CASSFGPIQETQYF
J: TRBJ1-2; V: TRBV15; CDR3: CATKGREGDGYTF
J: TRBJ1-2; V: TRBV29-1; CDR3: CSVDRRDGGYTF
J: TRBJ2-3; V: TRBV7-9; CDR3: CASSLSYGTDTQYF
J: TRBJ2-5; V: TRBV2; CDR3: CASSERTGKETQYF
J: TRBJ2-2; V: TRBV12-3/TRBV12-4; CDR3: CASRLYGGELFF
J: TRBJ1-4; V: TRBV10-3; CDR3: CVSRDGNEKLFF
J: TRBJ2-7; V: TRBV7-9; CDR3: CASSLVMGQIYEQYF
J: TRBJ2-5; V: TRBV15; CDR3: CATSGRWQETQYF
J: TRBJ2-1; V: TRBV4-1; CDR3: CASSQDPAGVALNEQFF
J: TRBJ1-6; V: TRBV20-1; CDR3: CSARKGGEGSPLHF
J: TRBJ1-2; V: TRBV29-1; CDR3: CNVEAGGYGYTF
J: TRBJ2-5; V: TRBV5-1; CDR3: CASSLGPGQEQETQYF
J: TRBJ1-4; V: TRBV28; CDR3: CASSRGTAEWSATNEKLFF
J: TRBJ2-7; V: TRBV6-5; CDR3: CASSPLGTGVEQYF
J: TRBJ2-1; V: TRBV7-7; CDR3: CASGRSHASGRAAYNEQFF
J: TRBJ2-3; V: TRBV29-1; CDR3: CSVDEGDTQYF
J: TRBJ2-7; V: TRBV5-1; CDR3: CASSSSRDTYEQYF
J: TRBJ2-6; V: TRBV27; CDR3: CASRGTGSGANVLTF
J: TRBJ1-2; V: TRBV18; CDR3: CASSPLGGWHMYGYTF
J: .; V: TRBV10-2; CDR3: CASSIKESNEQFF
J: TRBJ1-1; V: TRBV4-1; CDR3: CASSQEGGRGAHTEAFF
J: TRBJ2-5; V: TRBV4-1; CDR3: CASSHTPPGHQETQYF
J: TRBJ2-3; V: TRBV7-2; CDR3: CASRRPGTSGSYTQYF
J: TRBJ2-5; V: TRBV14; CDR3: CASSRRDSRKTQYF
J: TRBJ2-5; V: TRBV20-1; CDR3: CSARVSGYQGTQYF
J: TRBJ1-4; V: TRBV27; CDR3: CASSRAGTAKLFF
J: TRBJ2-2; V: TRBV12-3/TRBV12-4; CDR3: CAGSLDLGRIYSGELFF
J: TRBJ2-3; V: TRBV19; CDR3: CASTLTGGADTQYF